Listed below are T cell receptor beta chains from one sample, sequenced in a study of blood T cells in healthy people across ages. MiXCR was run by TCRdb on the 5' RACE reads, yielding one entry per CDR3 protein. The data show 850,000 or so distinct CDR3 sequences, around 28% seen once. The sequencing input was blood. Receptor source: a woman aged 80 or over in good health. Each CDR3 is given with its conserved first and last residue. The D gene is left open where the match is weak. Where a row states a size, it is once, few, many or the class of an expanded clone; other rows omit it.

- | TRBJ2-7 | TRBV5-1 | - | CASSCGQSSYEQYF | TGCGCCAGCAGCTGTGGACAAAGCTCCTACGAGCAGTACTTC
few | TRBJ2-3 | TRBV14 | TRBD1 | CASSQDFGTGFPDTQYF | TGTGCCAGCAGCCAAGATTTCGGGACAGGGTTCCCAGATACGCAGTATTTT
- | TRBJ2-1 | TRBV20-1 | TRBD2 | CSAMGLADYNEQFF | TGCAGTGCTATGGGCCTAGCGGACTACAATGAGCAGTTCTTC
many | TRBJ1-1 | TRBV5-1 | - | CASRLTVNTEAFF | TGCGCCAGCAGGTTGACAGTGAACACTGAAGCTTTCTTT
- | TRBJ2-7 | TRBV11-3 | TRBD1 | CASSSWTGNSYEQYF | TGTGCCAGCAGCTCCTGGACAGGGAATTCCTACGAGCAGTACTTC
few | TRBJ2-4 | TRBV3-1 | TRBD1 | CASSQLSGQGLNIQYF | TGTGCCAGCAGCCAACTATCCGGACAGGGGTTGAACATTCAGTACTTC
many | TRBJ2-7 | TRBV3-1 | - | CASTQRGNYEQYF | TGTGCCAGCACTCAGAGGGGGAACTACGAGCAGTACTTC
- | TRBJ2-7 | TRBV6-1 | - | CASSEGSWAYEQYF | TGTGCCAGCAGTGAAGGGAGTTGGGCCTACGAGCAGTACTTC
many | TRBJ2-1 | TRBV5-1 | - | CASSLVGGQSNEQFF | TGCGCCAGCAGCTTGGTAGGGGGGCAAAGCAATGAGCAGTTCTTC
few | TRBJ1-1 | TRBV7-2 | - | CASSSDWNTEAFF | TGTGCCAGCAGCTCAGATTGGAACACTGAAGCTTTCTTT
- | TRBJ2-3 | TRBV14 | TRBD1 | CASSQLRRGHTDRQYF | TGTGCCAGCAGCCAACTAAGAAGGGGGCACACAGATAGGCAGTATTTT
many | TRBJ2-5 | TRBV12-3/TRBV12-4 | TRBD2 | CASAFITSGGAETQYF | TGTGCCAGCGCCTTCATAACTAGCGGGGGGGCAGAGACCCAGTACTTC
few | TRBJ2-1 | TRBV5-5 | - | CASSFRPGADYNEQFF | TGTGCCAGCAGCTTTCGTCCGGGGGCGGACTACAATGAGCAGTTCTTC
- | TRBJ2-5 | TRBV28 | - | CASNRQRVGTQYF | TGTGCCAGCAACCGACAGAGGGTCGGGACCCAGTACTTC
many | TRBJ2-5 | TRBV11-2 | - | CASSATRYYETQYF | TGTGCCAGCAGCGCAACTAGATATTACGAGACCCAGTACTTC
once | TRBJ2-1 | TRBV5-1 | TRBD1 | CASNLPGQGRAEQFF | TGCGCCAGCAACCTACCGGGACAGGGGCGAGCTGAGCAGTTCTTC
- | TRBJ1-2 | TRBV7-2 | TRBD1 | CASSLDRGNGGYTF | TGTGCCAGCAGCTTAGACAGGGGGAATGGTGGCTACACCTTC
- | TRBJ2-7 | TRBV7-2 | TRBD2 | CATSLSYNEQYF | TGCGCGACTAGCCTGTCCTACAATGAGCAGTACTTC
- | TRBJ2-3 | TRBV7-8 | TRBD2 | CASSAGLATDTQYF | TGTGCCAGCAGCGCCGGACTAGCGACAGATACGCAGTATTTT
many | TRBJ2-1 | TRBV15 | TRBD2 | CATSREAGGNNEQFF | TGTGCCACCAGCAGAGAAGCGGGGGGCAACAATGAGCAGTTCTTC
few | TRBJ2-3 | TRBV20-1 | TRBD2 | CSARGGAGAKTFTDTQYF | TGCAGTGCTAGAGGGGGAGCGGGGGCCAAAACGTTCACAGATACGCAGTATTTT
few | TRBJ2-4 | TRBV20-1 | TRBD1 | CSARDPRTGSNIQYF | TGCAGTGCTAGAGACCCTCGGACAGGGTCAAACATTCAGTACTTC
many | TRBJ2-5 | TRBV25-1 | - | CASSVYQGLETQYF | TGTGCCAGCAGTGTTTACCAAGGGCTAGAGACCCAGTACTTC
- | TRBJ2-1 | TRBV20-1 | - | CSARDRPARNEQFF | TGCAGTGCTAGAGATCGGCCAGCGAGGAATGAGCAGTTCTTC
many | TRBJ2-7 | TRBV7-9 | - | CASSPAGRGPNKTYEQYF | TGTGCCAGCAGCCCTGCGGGTCGAGGGCCAAACAAGACCTACGAGCAGTACTTC
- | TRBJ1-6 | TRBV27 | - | CAGSPSGWSDSPLHF | TGTGCCGGCAGCCCCTCCGGGTGGTCGGATTCACCCCTCCACTTT
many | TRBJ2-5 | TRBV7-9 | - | CASSFHLELAAQYF | TGTGCCAGCAGCTTCCACCTGGAGTTGGCGGCCCAGTACTTC
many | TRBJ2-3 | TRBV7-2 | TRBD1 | CASRDRQGRTDTQYF | TGTGCCAGCAGGGACAGACAGGGGAGAACAGATACGCAGTATTTT
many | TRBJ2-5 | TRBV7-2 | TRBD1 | CASSPTGGVGETQYF | TGTGCCAGCAGCCCGACAGGGGGAGTAGGAGAGACCCAGTACTTC
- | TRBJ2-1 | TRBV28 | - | CASSVWDPYNEQFF | TGTGCCAGCAGTGTGTGGGATCCATACAATGAGCAGTTCTTC
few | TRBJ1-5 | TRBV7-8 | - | CASSLVWGGGSNQPQHF | TGTGCCAGCAGCTTAGTGTGGGGCGGAGGTAGCAATCAGCCCCAGCATTTT
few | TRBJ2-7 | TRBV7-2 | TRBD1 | CASSEQTGDYNEQYF | TGTGCCAGCAGCGAACAGACAGGGGATTACAATGAGCAGTACTTC
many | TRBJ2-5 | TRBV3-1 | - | CASSLPKGGETQYF | TGTGCCAGCAGCTTACCCAAGGGGGGGGAGACCCAGTACTTC
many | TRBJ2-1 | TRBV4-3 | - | CASSQERRDSEQFF | TGCGCCAGCAGCCAAGAGAGGAGGGACAGTGAGCAGTTCTTC
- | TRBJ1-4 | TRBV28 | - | CASSFSPAENEKLFF | TGTGCCAGCAGTTTCTCTCCGGCGGAGAATGAAAAACTGTTTTTT
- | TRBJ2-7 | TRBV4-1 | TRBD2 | CASSQTSSGGHRSYEQYF | TGCGCCAGCAGCCAAACATCTAGCGGGGGCCATCGGTCCTACGAGCAGTACTTC
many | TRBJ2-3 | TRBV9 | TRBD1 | CASSARTGGADTQYF | TGTGCCAGCAGCGCAAGGACAGGGGGCGCAGATACGCAGTATTTT
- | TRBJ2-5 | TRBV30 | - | CAWNPQGNHETQYF | TGTGCCTGGAATCCCCAAGGAAACCATGAGACCCAGTACTTC
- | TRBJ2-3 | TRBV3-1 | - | CASSQDGIASTDTQYF | TGTGCCAGCAGCCAAGACGGGATTGCAAGCACAGATACGCAGTATTTT
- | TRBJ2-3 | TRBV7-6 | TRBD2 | CASSLKGSGASYTDTQYF | TGTGCCAGCAGCTTAAAAGGGAGCGGGGCTTCTTACACAGATACGCAGTATTTT
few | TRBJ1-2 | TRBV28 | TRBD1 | CASRTPGQIYGYTF | TGTGCCAGCAGGACCCCGGGACAGATTTATGGCTACACCTTC
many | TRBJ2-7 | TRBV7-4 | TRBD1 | CASSLTDRVASYEQYF | TGTGCCAGCAGCCTCACGGACAGGGTCGCATCCTACGAGCAGTACTTC
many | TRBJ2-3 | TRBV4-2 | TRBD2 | CASSQAPSGGASDTQYF | TGTGCCAGCAGCCAAGCCCCTAGCGGGGGGGCGTCAGATACGCAGTATTTT
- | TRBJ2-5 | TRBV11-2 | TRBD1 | CASSLGTGGMETQYF | TGTGCCAGCAGCTTGGGAACAGGGGGCATGGAGACCCAGTACTTC
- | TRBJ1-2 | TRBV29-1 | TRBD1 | CSVEDRGRYRGGYGYTF | TGCAGCGTTGAAGATCGGGGTCGGTACAGGGGTGGGTATGGCTACACCTTC
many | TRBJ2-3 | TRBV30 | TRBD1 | CAWSGTGSFRDTQYF | TGTGCCTGGAGTGGGACAGGTTCTTTTCGAGATACGCAGTATTTT
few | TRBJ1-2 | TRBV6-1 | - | CASSEGTNYGYTF | TGTGCCAGCAGTGAGGGGACTAACTATGGCTACACCTTC
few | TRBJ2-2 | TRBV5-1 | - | CASSPAQGMVTGELFF | TGCGCCAGCAGCCCGGCCCAGGGGATGGTCACCGGGGAGCTGTTTTTT